These T cell receptor beta chains were read from a single sample in a study of cytomegalovirus exposure and HLA in healthy donors. Here immunoSEQ multiplex PCR was the method, and the copy in TCRdb shows in-frame clones only, minus some. Here the sample spans tens of thousands of clones, roughly 69% being singletons. The sequenced sample consisted of PBMCs. The receptors were gathered from a man between 45 and 60 years old in good health and CMV-seronegative. The CDR3 runs from the conserved cysteine through the conserved F or W. D genes are given only for firm matches. Rows give clone size only sometimes, using once, few, many, or a class for an expanded clone.

d_gene: TRBD2; j_gene: TRBJ2-3; abundance: .; v_gene: TRBV6-1; CDR3nt: TGTGCCACCCAGGGAGGGGTTGGAGTTGATACGCAGTATTTT; CDR3aa: CATQGGVGVDTQYF
d_gene: .; j_gene: TRBJ1-1; abundance: .; v_gene: TRBV7-8; CDR3nt: TGTGCCACAAGGGAGGACACTGAAGCTTTCTTT; CDR3aa: CATREDTEAFF
d_gene: TRBD1; j_gene: TRBJ2-7; abundance: few; v_gene: TRBV29-1; CDR3nt: TGCAGCGCCAGAAGGGGGACAGATTACGAGCAGTACTTC; CDR3aa: CSARRGTDYEQYF
d_gene: TRBD1; j_gene: TRBJ1-6; abundance: .; v_gene: TRBV5-1; CDR3nt: TGCGCCAGCAGCAGGTCCGGGACAGGGCTTAATTCACCCCTCCACTTT; CDR3aa: CASSRSGTGLNSPLHF
d_gene: .; j_gene: TRBJ1-1; abundance: .; v_gene: TRBV6-6; CDR3nt: TGTGCCAGCAGCCCCACAGTCGCTGAAGCTTTCTTT; CDR3aa: CASSPTVAEAFF
d_gene: .; j_gene: TRBJ1-2; abundance: .; v_gene: TRBV5-1; CDR3nt: TGCGCCAGCAGCTTTGAGGCCTCCTATGGCTACACCTTC; CDR3aa: CASSFEASYGYTF
d_gene: .; j_gene: TRBJ1-1; abundance: .; v_gene: TRBV10-3; CDR3nt: TGTGCCATCAGTAAGAACAGGGATTCGAACACTGAAGCTTTCTTT; CDR3aa: CAISKNRDSNTEAFF
d_gene: TRBD2; j_gene: TRBJ2-1; abundance: .; v_gene: TRBV7-9; CDR3nt: TGTGCCAGCAGCTTAGTTGAGACTAGCCATTTCTTC; CDR3aa: CASSLVETSHFF
d_gene: TRBD2; j_gene: TRBJ2-3; abundance: .; v_gene: TRBV5-1; CDR3nt: TGCGCCAGCAGCTTGCCCGGGCTAGCGGGAGCAGATACGCAGTATTTT; CDR3aa: CASSLPGLAGADTQYF
d_gene: .; j_gene: TRBJ1-1; abundance: .; v_gene: TRBV19; CDR3nt: TGTGCCAGTAGTATAAATCTCCGTGCGGCTATTGAAGCTTTCTTT; CDR3aa: CASSINLRAAIEAFF
d_gene: .; j_gene: TRBJ2-2; abundance: few; v_gene: TRBV7-8; CDR3nt: TGTGCCAGCAGCCCCCGCGGGCCGTTAGGACGGGAGCTGTTTTTT; CDR3aa: CASSPRGPLGRELFF
d_gene: .; j_gene: TRBJ2-1; abundance: few; v_gene: TRBV28; CDR3nt: TGTGCCAGCAGGTCAGGGGAACCTACTCTCAATGAGCAGTTCTTC; CDR3aa: CASRSGEPTLNEQFF
d_gene: TRBD1; j_gene: TRBJ1-5; abundance: .; v_gene: TRBV9; CDR3nt: TGTGCCAGCAGCTCATGGACAGGGGACCAGCCCCAGCATTTT; CDR3aa: CASSSWTGDQPQHF
d_gene: .; j_gene: TRBJ1-2; abundance: .; v_gene: TRBV5-6; CDR3nt: TGTGCCAGCAGCCGGTCTGGTGGCCGACTGTACTATGGCTACACCTTC; CDR3aa: CASSRSGGRLYYGYTF
d_gene: .; j_gene: TRBJ1-4; abundance: .; v_gene: TRBV7-2; CDR3nt: TGTGCCAGCAGCCAGGGTTCAACTAATGAAAAACTGTTTTTT; CDR3aa: CASSQGSTNEKLFF
d_gene: .; j_gene: TRBJ2-5; abundance: .; v_gene: TRBV5-1; CDR3nt: TGCGCCAGCAGCCTGGGACACACCCAAGAGACCCAGTACTTC; CDR3aa: CASSLGHTQETQYF
d_gene: TRBD2; j_gene: TRBJ2-5; abundance: .; v_gene: TRBV6-5; CDR3nt: TGTGCCAGCAGTCCCTGGGGGGGGAAAGAGACCCAGTACTTC; CDR3aa: CASSPWGGKETQYF
d_gene: .; j_gene: TRBJ1-5; abundance: .; v_gene: TRBV30; CDR3nt: TGTGCCTGGAGTACGACACAGAATCAGCCCCAGCATTTT; CDR3aa: CAWSTTQNQPQHF
d_gene: .; j_gene: TRBJ2-7; abundance: .; v_gene: TRBV18; CDR3nt: TGTGCCAGCTCACCACCGGTCGGCAGGGGCTCCTACGAGCAGTACTTC; CDR3aa: CASSPPVGRGSYEQYF
d_gene: .; j_gene: TRBJ2-1; abundance: .; v_gene: TRBV5-1; CDR3nt: TGCGCCAGCAGCTTGTACGACAGGTTATACAATGAGCAGTTCTTC; CDR3aa: CASSLYDRLYNEQFF
d_gene: .; j_gene: TRBJ2-4; abundance: .; v_gene: TRBV28; CDR3nt: TGTGCCAGCAGTCCAGTACTTTGGGAGGCCAAAAACATTCAGTACTTC; CDR3aa: CASSPVLWEAKNIQYF
d_gene: TRBD2; j_gene: TRBJ2-5; abundance: .; v_gene: TRBV6-5; CDR3nt: TGTGCCAGCAGTAACCTCGGGACTAGGGCCGAGGGCCAGTACTTC; CDR3aa: CASSNLGTRAEGQYF
d_gene: TRBD1; j_gene: TRBJ1-1; abundance: .; v_gene: TRBV14; CDR3nt: TGTGCCAGCAGCCAAACAAAATGGGACAGGGCCAACACTGAAGCTTTCTTT; CDR3aa: CASSQTKWDRANTEAFF
d_gene: TRBD2; j_gene: TRBJ2-4; abundance: .; v_gene: TRBV29-1; CDR3nt: TGCAGCGGGGATAGCGGGGGGCGGGCCATTCAGTACTTC; CDR3aa: CSGDSGGRAIQYF
d_gene: TRBD1; j_gene: TRBJ1-1; abundance: .; v_gene: TRBV29-1; CDR3nt: TGCAGCGTTGACAGGGGGCGGACTGAAGCTTTCTTT; CDR3aa: CSVDRGRTEAFF
d_gene: .; j_gene: TRBJ1-1; abundance: .; v_gene: TRBV7-2; CDR3nt: TGTGCCAGCAGCTTAGGGGGGGGAGCGGGCACTGAAGCTTTCTTT; CDR3aa: CASSLGGGAGTEAFF
d_gene: TRBD1; j_gene: TRBJ2-7; abundance: .; v_gene: TRBV7-9; CDR3nt: TGTGCCAGCACCCCAGGGGGCGCGGGCATTGAGCAGTACTTC; CDR3aa: CASTPGGAGIEQYF
d_gene: .; j_gene: TRBJ1-2; abundance: .; v_gene: TRBV16; CDR3nt: TGTGCCAGCAGCCAAATCCGAACACAGGGCGGGAGTGGCTACACCTTC; CDR3aa: CASSQIRTQGGSGYTF
d_gene: .; j_gene: TRBJ2-1; abundance: .; v_gene: TRBV28; CDR3nt: TGTGCCAGCAGTCCGCCGGGAGACCTCTACAATGAGCAGTTCTTC; CDR3aa: CASSPPGDLYNEQFF
d_gene: TRBD1; j_gene: TRBJ1-2; abundance: .; v_gene: TRBV2; CDR3nt: TGTGCCAGCATTTCCGAGACAGGGAAGCGCGGCTACACCTTC; CDR3aa: CASISETGKRGYTF
d_gene: .; j_gene: TRBJ2-1; abundance: few; v_gene: TRBV2; CDR3nt: TGTGCCAGCAGTGCTCAGGGGAGCTCCTACAATGAGCAGTTCTTC; CDR3aa: CASSAQGSSYNEQFF
d_gene: .; j_gene: TRBJ2-1; abundance: .; v_gene: TRBV18; CDR3nt: TGTGCCAGCTCACTAGGGGCCAGCCCCTACAATGAGCAGTTCTTC; CDR3aa: CASSLGASPYNEQFF
d_gene: .; j_gene: TRBJ1-1; abundance: few; v_gene: TRBV10-3; CDR3nt: TGTGCCATCAGTGTCAAGGGCGAGGGAACTGAAGCTTTCTTT; CDR3aa: CAISVKGEGTEAFF
d_gene: .; j_gene: TRBJ1-4; abundance: .; v_gene: TRBV6-5; CDR3nt: TGTGCCAGCAGGAGGGGAGGTGGCGAAAAACTGTTTTTT; CDR3aa: CASRRGGGEKLFF